Following are 26 T cell receptor beta chains from one sample sequenced in a study of T cells after yellow fever vaccination. TCRdb independently ran MiXCR on the 5' RACE reads; one entry per CDR3 protein. The data show around 610,000 distinct CDR3 sequences, with about 14% seen just once and over 11% held by the top ten. The specimen comprised PBMCs, sampled on the day of the yellow fever booster vaccination. The source is a man younger than 40 who received the YFV17D yellow fever vaccine.

A word on this clonotype: The DNA is omitted, as the CDR3 cannot be located on it reliably, and the CDR3 follows TCRdb's listing. The chain couples TRBV25-1 to TRBJ1-1; the D call in the table, TRBD1, was not verified against the DNA. The CDR3 has 12 amino acids, counting both end residues. Germline CDR1 is MGHDK and CDR2 is SYGVNS. This CDR3 reads CASSVAGGAGFF.

The chain recombines TRBV11-3 with TRBJ2-1; 11 bases align to TRBD2. The J segment lost 1 base and the V segment lost 5 bases, leaving 4 bases of the junction unmatched. The CDR3 sequence is 16 residues long. Germline values: CDR1 SGHNT, CDR2 YENEEA. The CDR3: CASSPPSGRSYNEQFF. CDR3 DNA sequence: TGTGCCAGCAGCCCACCTAGCGGGAGGTCCTACAATGAGCAGTTCTTC.

This chain links TRBV15 with TRBJ1-1, with D unresolved. The germline CDR1 and CDR2 sequences are LNHNV and YYDKDF (reference sequence). The CDR3 sequence is 13 residues long. V was clipped by 6 bases and J by 0 bases, with 8 bases between them. For the CDR3, the DNA is TGTGCCACCAGGGAAGGGCTGAACACTGAAGCTTTCTTT. Amino acid sequence: CATREGLNTEAFF.

This clonotype was recorded a few times. The rearrangement joins TRBV6-5 to TRBJ2-1; D is unclear. The V end was cut by 0 bases, the J end by 3 bases, with 12 bases between. The CDR3 spans 16 residues. Germline V lookup: CDR1 MNHEY, CDR2 SVGAGI. In DNA form, the CDR3 reads TGTGCCAGCAGTTACTCGTGGGATTCCGACTACAATGAGCAGTTCTTC. It translates to CASSYSWDSDYNEQFF.

The J gene is TRBJ1-1, the V gene TRBV14, with a weak D call TRBD1 (6 bases). Germline loops: CDR1 SGHDN, CDR2 FVKESK. V gave up 4 bases and J gave up 4 bases, with 13 bases separating them. The CDR3 has 14 amino acids. DNA for the CDR3: TGTGCCAGCAGCCTACAGGGAATGCGCACTGAAGCTTTCTTT. It codes for CASSLQGMRTEAFF.

Note on this clonotype: One end of the junction does not line up with germline, which may come from a read error. The chain couples TRBV29-1 to TRBJ2-3; D remains unclear. Germline V lookup: CDR1 SQVTM, CDR2 ANQGSEA. This CDR3 region has 12 residues. The CDR3 bases are TGCAGCGTTGGGGCCCCATACGATACGAAGTATTTT. Translation: CSVGAPYDTKYF.

This clonotype was seen a few times. The rearrangement uses TRBV5-1 and TRBJ2-7; D ambiguous. The CDR3 spans 14 residues. Trimming cost V 4 bases and J 7 bases, with 18 bases left between them. Germline CDR1 and CDR2: SGHRS and YFSETQ. The CDR3 nucleotides read TGCGCCAGCAGCCCCCAGGTAGGGCGAGATGAGCAGTACTTC. It codes for CASSPQVGRDEQYF.

This clonotype was counted only a few times. This chain joins TRBV5-1 and TRBJ2-1, with D hard to call. This CDR3 has 16 amino acids. Germline CDR1 SGHRS, CDR2 YFSETQ. The V end was cut by 4 bases, the J end by 1 base, with 15 bases between. CDR3 bases: TGCGCCAGCAGCGAGTTACGAGGAAAATCCTACAATGAGCAGTTCTTC. Its translation: CASSELRGKSYNEQFF.

This clonotype was observed a few times. CDR3: CASSQGLAGGTGELFF. CDR3 sequence (DNA): TGTGCCAGCAGCCAAGGACTAGCGGGAGGCACCGGGGAGCTGTTTTTT. V is TRBV3-1 and J is TRBJ2-2; 13 nucleotides line up with TRBD2. CDR1 is LGHDT and CDR2 is YNNKEL in the germline V gene (reference sequence). This CDR3 spans 16 amino acids. Trimming took 1 base from V and 4 from J; bases not matched to a gene: 0.

The chain is built from TRBV5-1 and TRBJ2-4; D is perhaps TRBD2 (5 bases). Germline V CDR1 and CDR2: SGHRS, YFSETQ. Trimming took off 1 base at V and 0 bases at J, with 11 bases between the two ends. This CDR3 spans 16 amino acids. The CDR3 region is CASSLPSGLAKNIQYF. In DNA, the CDR3 is TGCGCCAGCAGCTTGCCCAGCGGATTAGCCAAAAACATTCAGTACTTC. The full variable domain, with the rest looked up from reference TRBV5-1 and TRBJ2-4, is KAGVTQTPRYLIKTRGQQVTLSCSPISGHRSVSWYQQTPGQGLQFLFEYFSETQRNKGNFPGRFSGRQFSNSRSEMNVSTLELGDSALYLCASSLPSGLAKNIQYFGAGTRLSVL.

This clonotype came up a few times. CDR3 nucleotides: TGTGCCAGCAGCCCTCGATCCGGGACTTCCATCTACAATGAGCAGTTCTTC. It specifies CASSPRSGTSIYNEQFF. The V and J genes are TRBV7-2 and TRBJ2-1; a weak D match, TRBD2 (6 bases). Germline lookup yields CDR1 SGHTA and CDR2 FQGNSA. This CDR3 contains 17 residues. Between the trimmed V and J ends, which lost 5 bases and 3 bases, there was a span of 20 bases.

This clonotype came up a few times. V gene TRBV11-2 combines with J gene TRBJ2-1, with unresolved D. The V gene lost 1 base and the J gene lost 2 bases, with 9 bases spanning the gap. The length of the CDR3 is 15 residues. Looked up from germline, CDR1 is SGHAT and CDR2 is FQNNGV. The CDR3 here is CASSLVAVAYNEQFF. CDR3 DNA sequence: TGTGCCAGCAGCTTAGTCGCCGTCGCCTACAATGAGCAGTTCTTC.

The rearrangement links TRBV15 to TRBJ2-5; 7 nucleotides line up with TRBD1. V lost 0 bases to trimming and J lost 2 bases; unmatched junction nucleotides: 3. Germline V gene data show CDR1 as LNHNV and CDR2 as YYDKDF (reference sequence). CDR3 length: 15 residues. CDR3 in amino acids: CATSRDDREQETQYF. The CDR3 bases are TGTGCCACCAGCAGAGATGACAGGGAGCAAGAGACCCAGTACTTC.

This clonotype was picked up many times. The chain joins TRBV4-2 to TRBJ2-2, with a possible D match to TRBD2 (6 bases). Trimming cost V 0 bases and J 1 base, with 9 bases left between them. The CDR3 consists of 16 residues. Germline loops: CDR1 LGHNA, CDR2 YNFKEQ. The CDR3 loop is CASSQDASENTGELFF. CDR3 in DNA: TGTGCCAGCAGCCAAGATGCTAGCGAGAACACCGGGGAGCTGTTTTTT.

This clonotype was seen only a few times. The V gene is TRBV5-1, the J gene TRBJ2-7; D might be TRBD2 (5 bases). This CDR3 has 14 amino acids. V was shortened by 0 bases and J by 7 bases, with 14 bases between the two germline ends. Germline lookup yields CDR1 SGHRS and CDR2 YFSETQ. The CDR3 loop reads CASSLERGFGEQYF. CDR3 in DNA: TGCGCCAGCAGCTTGGAAAGAGGGTTTGGAGAGCAGTACTTC.

The V gene is TRBV20-1, the J gene TRBJ2-7; 9 positions agree with TRBD1. The CDR3 loop spans 16 amino acids. J lost 1 base, V lost 2 bases, and 9 bases had no gene match. Germline V gives CDR1 DFQATT, CDR2 SNEGSKA (reference sequence). The CDR3 DNA reads TGCAGTGCTAGAACCCCTGGACAGGGGTTTTCCTACGAGCAGTACTTC. Its protein is CSARTPGQGFSYEQYF.

This clonotype was recorded once. The chain is built from TRBV18 and TRBJ1-5, with a weak D call TRBD1 (5 bases). The CDR3 consists of 17 residues. The V gene lost 4 bases and the J gene lost 9 bases, with 25 bases spanning the gap. CDR1 is KGHSH and CDR2 is LQKENI in the germline V gene. For the CDR3, the DNA is TGTGCCAGCTCACTATACTCGCCCGGGACGAGAGAGGGGCCCCAGCATTTT. It specifies CASSLYSPGTREGPQHF.

The chain carries TRBV7-2 and TRBJ2-7; tentative D call: TRBD2 (6 bases). Trimming left V 0 bases short and J 7 bases short, with 10 bases between. This CDR3 has 13 amino acids. Germline loops: CDR1 SGHTA, CDR2 FQGNSA. For the CDR3, the DNA is TGTGCCAGCAGCTTAGCCGGGCTAGCGGAGCAGTACTTC. It translates to CASSLAGLAEQYF.

This clonotype was observed a handful of times. The rearrangement uses TRBV7-9 and TRBJ1-1, with unresolved D. V shed 5 bases and J shed 5 bases, with 15 bases lying between them. The CDR3 contains 14 residues. Germline V CDR1 and CDR2: SEHNR, FQNEAQ (reference sequence). The CDR3 sequence is CASSISEDGTEAFF. CDR3 nucleotides: TGTGCCAGCAGCATCTCAGAGGATGGAACTGAAGCTTTCTTT.

This clonotype was seen ten or more times. V is TRBV24-1 and J is TRBJ2-3; D remains ambiguous. Germline assignment: CDR1 KGHDR and CDR2 SFDVKD. Trimming took 4 bases from V and 6 from J, leaving 10 bases between them. CDR3 length equals 13 residues. In DNA, the CDR3 is TGTGCCACCAGTGAGTACGACCGGGATACGCAGTATTTT. Protein sequence: CATSEYDRDTQYF.

CDR3 in DNA: TGTGCCAGTAGCCGCGGGACTAGCAATGAGCAGTTCTTC. As protein: CASSRGTSNEQFF. V is TRBV19 and J is TRBJ2-1; 8 positions match TRBD2. This CDR3 region has 13 residues. V lost 6 bases, J lost 6 bases, and 4 bases stayed unmatched. CDR1 is LNHDA and CDR2 is SQIVND in the germline V gene (reference sequence).

The chain employs TRBV20-1 and TRBJ2-7; 7 bases map to TRBD1. The CDR3 runs to 12 residues. CDR1 and CDR2 (germline): DFQATT, SNEGSKA (reference sequence). V shed 4 bases and J 9 bases; nucleotides not matched to a gene: 9. In DNA, the CDR3 is TGCAGTGCTACCCCAGGGGGTCTGAGGCAGTACTTC. The encoded protein is CSATPGGLRQYF.

The rearrangement links TRBV5-1 to TRBJ2-7; 11 bases fit TRBD2. CDR3 length: 17 amino acids. J was trimmed by 3 bases and V by 3 bases; bases with no gene match: 11. CDR1 is SGHRS, CDR2 YFSETQ, per germline. CDR3: CASSSTGTSGSIYEQYF. In nucleotides, the CDR3 is TGCGCCAGCAGCTCAACCGGGACTAGCGGATCAATCTACGAGCAGTACTTC.

This clonotype appeared many times. The chain links TRBV20-1 to TRBJ2-2, with TRBD2 matching over 7 bases. CDR3 size: 16 residues. With V trimmed by 4 bases and J by 0 bases, 8 bases remained unmatched. Per the germline V gene, CDR1 is DFQATT and CDR2 is SNEGSKA (reference sequence). This chain's CDR3 is CSAKDSGPSNTGELFF. The CDR3 region has the DNA TGCAGTGCTAAAGATAGCGGGCCCTCGAACACCGGGGAGCTGTTTTTT.

The chain combines TRBV4-3 with TRBJ2-1; 9 bases are shared with TRBD1. The CDR3 contains 15 residues. V was pared by 0 bases and J by 9 bases, with 6 bases of the junction left unmatched. The germline CDR1 and CDR2 sequences are LGHNA and YSLEER. CDR3 bases: TGCGCCAGCAGCCAAGAGGACAGGGGAGCAACTGAGCAGTTCTTC. Translation gives CASSQEDRGATEQFF.

This clonotype has more than one count but fewer than ten. The chain carries TRBV18 and TRBJ2-2, with TRBD1 matching 9 bases. V shed 4 bases and J 1 base; nucleotides not matched to a gene: 4. Germline-derived CDR1 and CDR2 are KGHSH and LQKENI. The CDR3 totals 16 residues. In DNA, the CDR3 is TGTGCCAGCTCACGCACGGGACAGGGGAACACCGGGGAGCTGTTTTTT. Translation: CASSRTGQGNTGELFF.